This is a list of T cell receptor beta chains from one sample in a study of tumor-infiltrating lymphocytes in primary liver carcinoma. TCRdb ran MiXCR on the multiplex PCR reads and lists one entry per CDR3 protein. Among some 190,000 distinct CDR3 sequences, about 82% were seen once, and the ten largest hold roughly 20%. Sequenced sample: tumor tissue from primary liver carcinoma. The receptors were sampled from a man aged 35-49 years with primary liver carcinoma and hepatitis B virus infection. Both conserved end residues are part of each CDR3. D genes are given only for firm matches. Not all rows give a size; the values are once, few, many and, for expanded clones, a class.

clone_size,v_call,d_call,j_call,cdr3_aa,cdr3_nt
-,TRBV28,-,TRBJ1-5,CASSFLAGYTDTQHF,TGTGCCAGCAGTTTCCTAGCGGGTTACACGGATACGCAGCATTTT
-,TRBV6-1,-,TRBJ1-1,CTSSEHQGRGNTEAFF,TGTACCAGCAGTGAACATCAGGGGCGTGGGAACACTGAAGCTTTCTTT
-,TRBV10-3,TRBD1,TRBJ1-1,CATTGGPDTEALF,TGTGCCACCACAGGGGGGCCCGACACTGAGGCTCTCTTT
-,TRBV29-1,-,TRBJ1-1,CSVRAGLGMSTEAFF,TGCAGCGTTCGGGCGGGGTTGGGAATGAGCACTGAAGCCTTCTTT
-,TRBV29-1,-,TRBJ2-7,CIAMTSGTGTPYEYYF,TGCATCGCCATGACATCTGGGACCGGCACTCCCTACGAGTACTACTTC
-,TRBV11-3,-,TRBJ2-2,CAISLDANTRELFF,TGTGCCATCAGCTTAGACGCGAACACTCGGGAGCTGTTTTTT
few,TRBV29-1,-,TRBJ2-3,CSVSRTEALDTQYF,TGCAGCGTTTCCAGGACAGAGGCGTTAGATACGCAGTATTTT
-,TRBV5-5,TRBD2,TRBJ2-3,CASSLLAAGGGDMQYF,TGTGCCAGCAGCCTCTTAGCAGCGGGAGGTGGGGATATGCAGTATTTT
-,TRBV6-1,-,TRBJ2-3,CASKHSTDTEHF,TGTGCCAGCAAGCACAGCACAGATACGGAGCATTTT
-,TRBV6-1,-,TRBJ1-2,CASSEDGGYGYIF,TGTGCTAGCAGTGAAGATGGGGGATATGGCTACATCTTC
few,TRBV6-6,TRBD1,TRBJ1-2,CTSNPDRDFYGYTF,TGTACCAGCAACCCCGACAGGGACTTCTATGGCTACACCTTC
many,TRBV13,TRBD2,TRBJ2-3,CASSRRLAGTDTQYF,TGTGCCAGCAGTCGTCGACTAGCGGGCACAGATACGCAGTATTTT
once,TRBV7-8,-,TRBJ2-1,CASNLGWGGAAGDEQSF,TGTGCCAGCAACTTAGGGTGGGGCGGAGCTGCGGGCGATGAGCAGTCATTC
few,TRBV11-2,-,TRBJ2-7,CASSLAVSEFYEQYF,TGCGCCAGCAGCTTAGCGGTCAGTGAGTTTTACGAGCAGTACTTC
few,TRBV11-2,-,TRBJ2-2,CASSTESDTGELFF,TGTGCCAGTAGCACAGAGTCGGACACCGGGGAGTTGTTTTTT
-,TRBV29-1,-,TRBJ2-1,CSVSRTNGSSSYNEQSF,TGCAGCGTCTCCAGGACTAACGGCTCGAGCTCCTACAATGAGCAGTCCTTC
-,TRBV29-1,TRBD2,TRBJ2-1,CSVGLAGGFYNEQIF,TGCAGCGTTGGACTAGCTGGAGGGTTCTACAATGAGCAGATTTTC
-,TRBV5-1,-,TRBJ2-3,CASSFAHNTDTQYF,TGCGCCAGTAGCTTCGCCCATAACACAGATACGCAGTATTTT
-,TRBV11-2,TRBD2,TRBJ2-3,CLSSDSGRFTDIQYF,TGTCTCAGCAGCGATAGCGGGAGATTTACAGATATTCAGTATTTT
-,TRBV6-5,TRBD1,TRBJ2-7,CPSRGTGENEQYF,TGTCCCAGCAGGGGGACAGGCGAGAACGAGCAGTACTTC
-,TRBV6-1,TRBD2,TRBJ2-7,CASSRGTSVHEKYF,TGTGCCAGCAGCCGCGGGACTAGCGTCCACGAGAAGTACTTC
-,TRBV6-2/TRBV6-3,-,TRBJ1-1,CANIGGAEAFF,TGTGCCAACATTGGGGGAGCAGAAGCTTTCTTT
-,TRBV6-6,-,TRBJ2-3,CASSYEAVTRDTQYF,TGTGCCAGCAGTTACGAAGCGGTAACCAGAGATACGCAGTATTTT
-,TRBV5-1,-,TRBJ2-7,CASNLTSGRYEQYF,TGCGCCAGCAATTTGACTAGTGGGAGGTACGAGCAGTACTTC
-,TRBV29-1,-,TRBJ1-2,CSVEAERWADGYTF,TGCAGCGTTGAAGCGGAAAGATGGGCGGATGGCTACACCTTC
-,TRBV6-2/TRBV6-3,-,TRBJ2-5,CDSINRQETQYF,TGTGACAGCATCAACAGGCAAGAGACCCAGTACTTC
-,TRBV29-1,-,TRBJ2-3,CGVVGGSSANTQYF,TGCGGCGTTGTAGGAGGTAGTTCTGCAAATACGCAGTATTTT
-,TRBV14,-,TRBJ2-6,CASSLRWTLLLSGANVLSF,TGTGCCAGCAGCCTACGATGGACACTGCTCCTCTCTGGGGCCAACGTCCTGTCTTTC
-,TRBV4-1,-,TRBJ1-1,CTSSQVDSGGIF,TGTACCAGCAGCCAAGTTGATTCTGGGGGTATCTTT
many,TRBV24-1,-,TRBJ2-5,CATSVSGTQYF,TGTGCCACCAGTGTATCGGGAACCCAGTACTTC
-,TRBV11-3,TRBD1,TRBJ1-3,CVSSTGLPGKTIYF,TGTGTCAGCTCGACAGGGCTACCTGGAAAAACCATATATTTT
many,TRBV5-1,TRBD1,TRBJ1-2,CASSDRVDYGYTF,TGCGCCAGCAGCGACAGGGTGGACTATGGCTACACCTTC
-,TRBV5-6,-,TRBJ2-5,CASTSEASQETQYF,TGTGCCAGCACCTCGGAGGCTAGTCAAGAGACCCAGTACTTC
-,TRBV5-1,-,TRBJ2-6,CASSSAVDIGANVLTF,TGCGCCAGCAGCTCCGCCGTAGACATTGGGGCCAACGTCCTGACTTTC
-,TRBV7-8,-,TRBJ2-3,CASSLSSRGPRVDTQYF,TGTGCCAGCAGTTTATCATCCAGGGGCCCTCGGGTAGATACGCAGTATTTT
-,TRBV29-1,-,TRBJ2-5,CSVESAVDRSETQYF,TGCAGCGTTGAATCAGCGGTGGATAGATCGGAGACCCAGTACTTC
once,TRBV11-2,-,TRBJ2-2,CASSLDHRGSDTGELFF,TGTGCCAGCAGCTTAGATCATAGGGGTAGTGACACCGGGGAGTTGTTTTTT
-,TRBV9,-,TRBJ2-1,CASTMTPYNEQFF,TGTGCCAGCACCATGACTCCTTACAATGAGCAGTTCTTC
once,TRBV5-1,-,TRBJ2-3,CASSLGYNTDTQYF,TGCGCCAGCAGCCTGGGATATAACACAGATACGCAGTATTTT
-,TRBV5-1,TRBD2,TRBJ2-7,CASSFSSGRFEQYF,TGCGCCAGCAGCTTCAGTAGCGGGAGATTCGAGCAGTACTTC
-,TRBV6-1,-,TRBJ2-7,CASSEVRISVKYEQYF,TGTGCCAGCAGTGAAGTACGAATTAGCGTGAAGTACGAGCAGTACTTC
-,TRBV11-2,-,TRBJ2-5,CASSPSSIQGIGRQTQYF,TGTGCCAGCAGTCCTAGCTCAATCCAGGGTATTGGGCGGCAGACCCAGTACTTC
-,TRBV4-1,-,TRBJ2-3,CASSKDQGTDTKYF,TGCGCCAGCAGCAAAGATCAGGGCACAGATACGAAGTATTTT
-,TRBV6-1,-,TRBJ2-1,CASSGHREFSNEQFF,TGTGCCAGCAGTGGGCACAGGGAGTTTAGCAATGAGCAGTTCTTC
once,TRBV11-1,-,TRBJ2-1,CASTPGSPNEQFF,TGTGCCAGCACCCCTGGGAGTCCGAATGAGCAGTTCTTC
once,TRBV12-3/TRBV12-4,TRBD1,TRBJ1-3,CATHRGPPGNTVYF,TGTGCCACCCACAGGGGGCCCCCTGGAAACACCGTATATTTT
-,TRBV28,-,TRBJ2-4,CTSSRSDTGLAKNIQYF,TGTACCAGCAGCCGGAGCGACACTGGACTAGCCAAAAACATTCAGTACTTC
few,TRBV5-5,TRBD2,TRBJ2-5,CASSSKTSGEVQYF,TGTGCCAGCAGCTCGAAGACTAGCGGGGAGGTCCAGTACTTC
many,TRBV28,-,TRBJ2-7,CASVTGALNYEQYF,TGTGCCAGCGTGACTGGGGCATTAAACTACGAGCAGTACTTC
-,TRBV10-3,TRBD2,TRBJ2-1,CATVGTSGNEHFF,TGTGCCACCGTCGGGACTAGCGGGAATGAGCACTTCTTC
-,TRBV5-6,TRBD1,TRBJ2-5,CASSFPDRGLHTQYF,TGTGCCAGCAGCTTTCCAGACAGGGGGCTCCACACCCAGTACTTC
-,TRBV6-2/TRBV6-3,-,TRBJ1-5,CVSSFGGFRAHSNQPQHF,TGTGTCAGCAGTTTTGGAGGGTTCCGGGCTCATAGCAATCAGCCCCAGCATTTT
once,TRBV29-1,-,TRBJ1-2,CSVEGGDGYTF,TGCAGCGTTGAAGGGGGCGATGGCTATACCTTC
-,TRBV6-5,-,TRBJ2-1,CVSSDPGTAYNEQFF,TGTGTCAGCAGCGACCCAGGGACCGCCTACAATGAGCAGTTCTTC
-,TRBV29-1,TRBD2,TRBJ2-3,CSAEGSGSSDTQYF,TGCAGCGCTGAAGGTAGCGGGAGTTCAGATACGCAGTATTTT
-,TRBV6-4,-,TRBJ2-1,CASHLESSYNEQFF,TGTGCCAGCCACCTAGAGAGCTCTTACAATGAGCAGTTCTTC
-,TRBV7-8,TRBD2,TRBJ2-3,CASSSPGTSGRNTQYF,TGTGCCAGCAGCTCTCCCGGGACTAGCGGGAGGAATACGCAGTATTTT
-,TRBV29-1,-,TRBJ2-1,CSVYKGSANNEQFF,TGTAGCGTTTATAAAGGTAGTGCGAACAATGAGCAGTTCTTC
-,TRBV29-1,-,TRBJ1-1,CSVSQGRTVAFF,TGCAGCGTCTCTCAGGGCAGGACTGTAGCGTTCTTT